These 8 T cell receptor beta chains were all obtained from the same sample, sequenced in a study of technical replicates of blood from a handful of donors. Produced via immunoSEQ multiplex PCR; TCRdb's table is partial and in-frame only. Among roughly 67,000 clones listed, roughly 98% were seen once. What was sequenced was T cells isolated from PBMCs. The receptors were sampled from a human donor in good health.

The chain joins TRBV6-6 to TRBJ2-1; possibly TRBD2 for D (5 bases). V was cut by 6 bases and J by 1 base, with 13 bases left in between. Germline assignment: CDR1 MNHNY and CDR2 SVGAGI (reference sequence). CDR3 length: 15 amino acids. The CDR3 loop reads CASSLRGQSYNEQFF. CDR3 nucleotides: TGTGCCAGCAGCCTCCGCGGGCAGTCCTACAATGAGCAGTTCTTC.

This chain uses TRBV2 with TRBJ2-7; the D is unclear. This CDR3 contains 13 residues. The V end was cut by 7 bases, the J end by 3 bases, with 13 bases between. The germline V gene has CDR1 SNHLY and CDR2 FYNNEI. CDR3 amino acids: CASTRSAVYEQYF. DNA of the CDR3: TGTGCCAGCACGCGTTCCGCCGTCTACGAGCAGTACTTC.

The J gene is TRBJ2-1, the V gene TRBV15; TRBD1 might be the D (6 bases). V was pared by 3 bases and J by 5 bases, with 8 bases between. The CDR3 covers 13 residues. The germline CDR1 and CDR2 sequences are LNHNV and YYDKDF (reference sequence). For the CDR3, the DNA is TGTGCCACCAGCAGTAGGGACAACAATGAGCAGTTCTTC. Translation: CATSSRDNNEQFF.

The chain recombines TRBV6-6 with TRBJ2-3; the match to TRBD2 covers 11 bases. Trimming removed 8 bases from V and 4 bases from J; junction bases left unmatched: 5. CDR1 MNHNY and CDR2 SVGAGI come from the germline V gene (reference sequence). CDR3 length: 14 amino acids. The CDR3 spells CASRKTSGADTQYF. The CDR3 nucleotides read TGTGCCAGCCGCAAGACTAGCGGGGCAGATACGCAGTATTTT.

The chain employs TRBV29-1 and TRBJ1-1; tentatively, D is TRBD1 (5 bases). With 4 bases removed from V and 3 bases from J, the gap between germline ends came to 15 bases. The CDR3 has 14 amino acids. Germline V gene sequence: CDR1 SQVTM, CDR2 ANQGSEA. As DNA, the CDR3 is TGCAGCGTTGTAGGGGAAGGGTCTTACACTGAAGCTTTCTTT. It specifies CSVVGEGSYTEAFF.

CDR3 nucleotides: TGTGCCAGCAGTCCGGGGGGGGTCAATCAGCCCCAGCATTTT. Translated: CASSPGGVNQPQHF. The chain uses TRBV27 and TRBJ1-5; perhaps TRBD1 as D (5 bases). CDR1 and CDR2 (germline): MNHEY, SMNVEV (reference sequence). V dropped 5 bases and J dropped 3 bases, with 11 bases sitting between them. CDR3 length: 14 residues.

This chain connects TRBV7-9 to TRBJ2-7; 7 bases fit TRBD2. Looked up from germline, CDR1 is SEHNR and CDR2 is FQNEAQ (reference sequence). There are 14 residues in the CDR3. J lost 3 bases, V lost 5 bases, and 7 bases had no gene match. Written as DNA, the CDR3 is TGTGCCAGCAGCCTCTCGGGGAGGGGCTACGAGCAGTACTTC. This encodes CASSLSGRGYEQYF. Full variable domain (remainder filled in from reference TRBV7-9 and TRBJ2-7): DTGVSQNPRHKITKRGQNVTFRCDPISEHNRLYWYRQTLGQGPEFLTYFQNEAQLEKSRLLSDRFSAERPKGSFSTLEIQRTEQGDSAMYLCASSLSGRGYEQYFGPGTRLTVT.

Only one count was recorded for this clone. This sequence joins TRBV4-2 and TRBJ1-6; D gene uncertain. The ends were cut back, 0 bases at V and 8 bases at J, with 11 bases in the middle. CDR3 size: 15 residues. CDR1 LGHNA and CDR2 YNFKEQ come from the germline V gene. The CDR3 region has the DNA TGTGCCAGCAGCCAAGATAGCCCTCGCTATTCACCCCTCCACTTT. Translating gives CASSQDSPRYSPLHF.